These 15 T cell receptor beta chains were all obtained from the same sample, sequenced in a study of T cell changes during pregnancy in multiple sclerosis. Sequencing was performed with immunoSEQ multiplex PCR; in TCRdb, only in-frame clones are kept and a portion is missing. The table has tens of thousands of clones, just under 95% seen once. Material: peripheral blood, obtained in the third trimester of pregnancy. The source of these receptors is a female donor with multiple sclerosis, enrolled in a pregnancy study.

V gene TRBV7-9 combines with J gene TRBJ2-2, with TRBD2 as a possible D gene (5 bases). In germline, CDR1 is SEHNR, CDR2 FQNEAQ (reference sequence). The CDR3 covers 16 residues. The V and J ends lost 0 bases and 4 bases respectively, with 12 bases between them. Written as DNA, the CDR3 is TGTGCCAGCAGCTTAGCCCTAGCAGCGGCCACCGGGGAGCTGTTTTTT. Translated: CASSLALAAATGELFF.

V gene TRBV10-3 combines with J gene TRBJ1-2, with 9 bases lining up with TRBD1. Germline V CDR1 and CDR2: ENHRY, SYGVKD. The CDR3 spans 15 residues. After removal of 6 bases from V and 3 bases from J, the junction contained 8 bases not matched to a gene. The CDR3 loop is CAISSGQGGHYGYTF. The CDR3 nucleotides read TGTGCCATCAGCTCGGGACAGGGAGGTCACTATGGCTACACCTTC.

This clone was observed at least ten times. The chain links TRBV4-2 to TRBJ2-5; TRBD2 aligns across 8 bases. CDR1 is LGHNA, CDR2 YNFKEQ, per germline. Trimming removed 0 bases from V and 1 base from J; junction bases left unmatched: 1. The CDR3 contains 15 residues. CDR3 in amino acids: CASSQDREGQETQYF. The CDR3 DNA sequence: TGTGCCAGCAGCCAAGATCGGGAGGGCCAAGAGACCCAGTACTTC.

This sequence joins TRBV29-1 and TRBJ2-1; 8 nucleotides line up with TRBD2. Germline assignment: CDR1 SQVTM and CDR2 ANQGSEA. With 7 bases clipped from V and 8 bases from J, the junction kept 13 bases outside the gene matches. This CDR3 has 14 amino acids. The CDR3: CSAPSSGSRDEQFF. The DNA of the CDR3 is TGCAGCGCCCCTTCGAGCGGGAGTCGGGATGAGCAGTTCTTC.

CDR3: CASSVSGEMDEQFF. As DNA, the CDR3 is TGTGCCAGCAGTGTGTCAGGGGAAATGGATGAGCAGTTCTTC. The J gene is TRBJ2-1, the V gene TRBV6-1, with a weak D call TRBD1 (6 bases). Germline CDR1 is MNHNS and CDR2 is SASEGT. With 4 bases removed from V and 8 bases from J, the gap between germline ends came to 15 bases. The CDR3 consists of 14 residues.

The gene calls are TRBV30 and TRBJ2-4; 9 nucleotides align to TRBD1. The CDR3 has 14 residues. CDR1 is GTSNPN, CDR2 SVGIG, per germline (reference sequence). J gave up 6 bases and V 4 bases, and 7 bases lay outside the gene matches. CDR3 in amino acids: CAWTQQGAGNIQYF. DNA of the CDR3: TGTGCCTGGACCCAACAGGGGGCGGGAAACATTCAGTACTTC.

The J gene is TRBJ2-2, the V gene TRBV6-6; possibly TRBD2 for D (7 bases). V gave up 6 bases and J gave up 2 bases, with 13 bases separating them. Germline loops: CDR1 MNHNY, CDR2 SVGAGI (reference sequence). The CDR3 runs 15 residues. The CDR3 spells CASSYSGTNTGELFF. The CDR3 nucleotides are TGTGCCAGCAGCTACAGCGGGACAAACACCGGGGAGCTGTTTTTT.

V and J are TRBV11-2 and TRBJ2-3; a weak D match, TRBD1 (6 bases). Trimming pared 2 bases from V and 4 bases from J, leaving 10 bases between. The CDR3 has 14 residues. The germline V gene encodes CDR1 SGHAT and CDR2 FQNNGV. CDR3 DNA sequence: TGTGCCAGCAGCTTACAGGGGCGGTCAGATACGCAGTATTTT. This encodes CASSLQGRSDTQYF.

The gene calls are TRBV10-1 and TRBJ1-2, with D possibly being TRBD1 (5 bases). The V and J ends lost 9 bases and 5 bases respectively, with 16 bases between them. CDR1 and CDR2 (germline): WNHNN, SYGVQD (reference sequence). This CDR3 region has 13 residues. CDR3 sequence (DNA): TGCGCCAGTATTCCGGCGGGGGAGTATGGCTACACCTTC. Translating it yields CASIPAGEYGYTF.

The chain's CDR3 is CASSPREEGSNYGYTF. The CDR3, as DNA: TGTGCCAGCTCACCACGGGAGGAGGGCTCGAACTATGGCTACACCTTC. The genes are TRBV18 and TRBJ1-2; no firm D call. In germline, CDR1 is KGHSH, CDR2 LQKENI. The CDR3 runs to 16 residues. Trimming took 1 base from V and 2 from J, leaving 14 bases between them.

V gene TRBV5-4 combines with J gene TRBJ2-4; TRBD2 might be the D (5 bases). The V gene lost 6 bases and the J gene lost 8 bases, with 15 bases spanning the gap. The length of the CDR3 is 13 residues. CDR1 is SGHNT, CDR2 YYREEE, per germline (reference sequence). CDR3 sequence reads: CASTKGGKDIQYF. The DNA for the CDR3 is TGTGCCAGCACAAAAGGAGGAAAGGACATTCAGTACTTC. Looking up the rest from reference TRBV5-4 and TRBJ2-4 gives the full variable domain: ETGVTQSPTHLIKTRGQQVTLRCSSQSGHNTVSWYQQALGQGPQFIFQYYREEENGRGNFPPRFSGLQFPNYSSELNVNALELDDSALYLCASTKGGKDIQYFGAGTRLSVL.

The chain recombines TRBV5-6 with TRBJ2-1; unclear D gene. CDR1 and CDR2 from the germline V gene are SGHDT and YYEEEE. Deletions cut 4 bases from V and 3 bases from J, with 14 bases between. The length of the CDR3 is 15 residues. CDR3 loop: CASSPWVADYNEQFF. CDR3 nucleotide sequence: TGTGCCAGCAGCCCCTGGGTTGCGGACTACAATGAGCAGTTCTTC.

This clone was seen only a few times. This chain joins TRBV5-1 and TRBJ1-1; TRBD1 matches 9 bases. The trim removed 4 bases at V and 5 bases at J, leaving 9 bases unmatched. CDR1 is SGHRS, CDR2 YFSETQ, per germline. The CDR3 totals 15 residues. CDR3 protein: CASSRLGQGQTEAFF. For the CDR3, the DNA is TGCGCCAGCAGCCGTCTGGGACAGGGACAAACTGAAGCTTTCTTT.

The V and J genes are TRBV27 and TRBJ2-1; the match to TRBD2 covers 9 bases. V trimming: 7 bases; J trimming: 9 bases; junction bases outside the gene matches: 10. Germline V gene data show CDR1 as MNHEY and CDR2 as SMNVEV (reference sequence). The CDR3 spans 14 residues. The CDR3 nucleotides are TGTGCCAGCACGTTTATAGCGGGAGTAAGTGAGCAGTTCTTC. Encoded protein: CASTFIAGVSEQFF.

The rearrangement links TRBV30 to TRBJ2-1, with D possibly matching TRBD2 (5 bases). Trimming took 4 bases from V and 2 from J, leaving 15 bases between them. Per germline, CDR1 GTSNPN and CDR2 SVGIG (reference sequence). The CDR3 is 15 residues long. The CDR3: CAWIPLGGTYNEQFF. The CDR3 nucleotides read TGTGCCTGGATCCCACTAGGTGGGACCTACAATGAGCAGTTCTTC.